One sample yielded the 15 T cell receptor beta chains listed below, sequenced in a study of neoadjuvant anti-PD-1 for oral cavity cancer. Only in-frame clones appear in the TCRdb table, and some are missing; sequencing was by immunoSEQ multiplex PCR. The sample lists over 14,000 clones, approximately 71% seen once, with 2.5% to 3.5% in the top ten. Sequences were derived from PBMCs, sampled before nivolumab (anti-PD-1) treatment. The source of these receptors is a person aged 35-79 years with oral cavity squamous cell carcinoma.

J is TRBJ2-7 and V is TRBV14; 15 bases agree with TRBD2. The CDR3 length is 17 residues. With V trimmed by 5 bases and J by 6 bases, 11 bases remained unmatched. Germline V gene data show CDR1 as SGHDN and CDR2 as FVKESK. The CDR3 DNA reads as TGTGCCAGCAGCAGCCTAGGAGGGACTAGCGGGAGGACCGAGCAGTACTTC. Protein: CASSSLGGTSGRTEQYF.

The rearrangement uses TRBV4-1 and TRBJ2-3; TRBD2 agrees at 10 bases. This CDR3 region has 15 residues. Germline values: CDR1 MGHRA, CDR2 YSYEKL. The junction had 4 bases not matched to a gene; V was cut back by 4 bases and J by 3 bases. The CDR3 sequence is CASSPLAGGTDTQYF. The CDR3 DNA follows: TGCGCCAGCAGCCCCTTAGCGGGGGGTACAGATACGCAGTATTTT.

The CDR3 protein is CTSSQDAGTGYNSPLHF. The DNA of the CDR3 is TGCACCAGCAGCCAAGATGCGGGAACGGGGTATAATTCACCCCTCCACTTT. This rearrangement joins TRBV1 to TRBJ1-6. TRBV1 is an annotated pseudogene. There are 17 residues in the CDR3.

The chain uses TRBV6-1 and TRBJ2-7; TRBD1 agrees at 9 bases. The V gene end was trimmed by 7 bases and the J gene end by 5 bases; junction bases not matched to a gene: 12. The germline gives CDR1 MNHNS, CDR2 SASEGT. This CDR3 is 15 amino acids long. CDR3 sequence reads: CASTPAGTGNHEQYF. CDR3 nucleotides: TGTGCCAGCACTCCAGCCGGGACAGGGAATCACGAGCAGTACTTC.

CDR3: CASSPPISYGYTF. CDR3 in DNA: TGTGCCAGCTCACCACCGATCAGCTATGGCTACACCTTC. The V call is TRBV18, the J call TRBJ1-2; D not certain. The CDR3 contains 13 residues. CDR1 and CDR2 (germline): KGHSH, LQKENI. Trimming removed 0 bases from V and 4 bases from J, with 6 bases in between. The complete variable domain, with remaining parts taken from reference TRBV18 and TRBJ1-2, reads NAGVMQNPRHLVRRRGQEARLRCSPMKGHSHVYWYRQLPEEGLKFMVYLQKENIIDESGMPKERFSAEFPKEGPSILRIQQVVRGDSAAYFCASSPPISYGYTFGSGTRLTVV.

CDR3 DNA sequence: TGTGCCAGCAGCTTAGCCGGGATTGAGTTCTTC. Amino acids: CASSLAGIEFF. This chain connects TRBV11-2 to TRBJ2-1; D possibly corresponds to TRBD2 (5 bases). V lost 1 base and J 14 bases, leaving 9 bases between the germline ends. This CDR3 is built from 11 residues. Germline CDR1 SGHAT, CDR2 FQNNGV.

This clone was seen a handful of times. The V call is TRBV6-1, the J call TRBJ1-2; no definite D call. CDR3 length: 14 residues. Trimming removed 8 bases from V and 5 bases from J, with 18 bases in between. Germline V gene data show CDR1 as MNHNS and CDR2 as SASEGT. CDR3 protein: CASSEPRVKYGYTF. The CDR3 DNA reads TGTGCCAGCTCCGAACCAAGGGTGAAGTATGGCTACACCTTC.

The genes are TRBV15 and TRBJ2-7, with 9 bases that match TRBD2. The CDR3 extends over 16 amino acids. Losses at the gene ends were 1 base for V and 5 bases for J; bases not matched to a gene: 9. The V gene's germline CDR1 is LNHNV and CDR2 YYDKDF (reference sequence). CDR3 in amino acids: CATSRVGRGGLNEQYF. DNA for the CDR3: TGTGCCACCAGCAGAGTAGGGCGGGGGGGCCTTAACGAGCAGTACTTC.

This clone has just a few counts. The chain recombines TRBV11-2 with TRBJ2-7; D is uncertain. Germline V lookup: CDR1 SGHAT, CDR2 FQNNGV. This CDR3 is built from 13 residues. Trimming left V 5 bases short and J 0 bases short, with 8 bases between. The CDR3 DNA sequence: TGTGCCAGCAGCCAGGAGAACTCCTACGAGCAGTACTTC. Its translation: CASSQENSYEQYF. The full variable domain, completed using reference TRBV11-2 and TRBJ2-7, is EAGVAQSPRYKIIEKRQSVAFWCNPISGHATLYWYQQILGQGPKLLIQFQNNGVVDDSQLPKDRFSAERLKGVDSTLKIQPAKLEDSAVYLCASSQENSYEQYFGPGTRLTVT.

The chain is built from TRBV9 and TRBJ2-3, with 8 bases fitting TRBD2. There are 15 residues in the CDR3. Germline values: CDR1 SGDLS, CDR2 YYNGEE. Germline trimming cut 0 bases from V and 1 base from J; bases unmatched to any gene: 1. CDR3 nucleotide sequence: TGTGCCAGCAGCGTAGCAGCGGGAGGCACAGATACGCAGTATTTT. Amino acids: CASSVAAGGTDTQYF.

The chain has TRBV30 and TRBJ1-1, with D maybe TRBD1 (5 bases). The V gene's germline CDR1 is GTSNPN and CDR2 SVGIG (reference sequence). Trimming removed 3 bases from V and 6 bases from J, with 23 bases in between. The CDR3 extends over 16 amino acids. The DNA of the CDR3 is TGTGCCTGGAGGGATTGGGACGGCCGCTTTGGGGCTGAAGCTTTCTTT. Translation: CAWRDWDGRFGAEAFF. The variable domain in full, completed from reference TRBV30 and TRBJ1-1, reads SQTIHQWPATLVQPVGSPLSLECTVEGTSNPNLYWYRQAAGRGLQLLFYSVGIGQISSEVPQNLSASRPQDRQFILSSKKLLLSDSGFYLCAWRDWDGRFGAEAFFGQGTRLTVV.

CDR3 sequence (DNA): TGTGCCAGCAGTTCCCGGGAAGGGAAGCCTCGGGCTTTCTTT. This encodes CASSSREGKPRAFF. The chain joins TRBV2 to TRBJ1-1, with D unresolved. The CDR3 consists of 14 residues. Trimming pared 5 bases from V and 11 bases from J, leaving 21 bases between. Germline V gene sequence: CDR1 SNHLY, CDR2 FYNNEI.

The V call is TRBV25-1, the J call TRBJ1-2, with D possibly being TRBD1 (6 bases). Germline assignment: CDR1 MGHDK and CDR2 SYGVNS. The germline V and J ends were trimmed by 2 bases and 7 bases, with 17 bases remaining between them. The CDR3 is made up of 15 amino acids. The CDR3 region is CASSERRDRPSGYTF. CDR3 nucleotides: TGTGCCAGCAGTGAACGGCGAGACAGGCCCTCTGGCTACACCTTC.

This chain links TRBV15 with TRBJ2-5; D unresolved. This CDR3 is 15 amino acids long. The ends were cut back, 1 base at V and 2 bases at J, with 11 bases in the middle. Germline values: CDR1 LNHNV, CDR2 YYDKDF (reference sequence). CDR3 sequence: CATSRGSTPQETQYF. The CDR3 DNA reads TGTGCCACCAGCAGAGGGTCAACGCCACAAGAGACCCAGTACTTC.

V and J are TRBV19 and TRBJ1-1; no firm D call. Trimming removed 9 bases at V and 0 bases at J, with 20 bases between. The V gene's germline CDR1 is LNHDA and CDR2 SQIVND (reference sequence). The CDR3 runs 16 residues. The CDR3 region has the DNA TGTGCCAGCCTGAAACAGTCAACTTTCTTGAACACTGAAGCTTTCTTT. Protein: CASLKQSTFLNTEAFF.